This T cell receptor (beta chain) derives from a study of blood T cells in healthy people across ages. Study results and limitations: TCR beta diversity, measured per million T cells, fell in a roughly linear way with age. The long-lived group displayed more naive CD4+ cells, plus higher diversity, than the aged donors did.

The CDR3 runs to 14 residues. Trimming took off 1 base at V and 4 bases at J, with 11 bases between the two ends. Primed by a sample-barcoded 5' primer and a J-beta primer mix, a second PCR proceeded for about 6 to 11 cycles. TCRdb re-derived calls from the 5' RACE reads in MiXCR, one entry per CDR3 protein. The data show some 850,000 distinct CDR3 sequences, 25% to 30% seen once. This clonotype was seen a few times. Antigen: not known. It was roughly 10 milliliters of peripheral blood that were drawn from each donor. These data were also filed under a second study, of T cells of mothers and their children. From that second work: Nobody spotted any persistent microchimeric T cell clones.

Sequencing was done on a sample of blood. This receptor was identified in a boy between 10 and 17 years old in good health. V gene TRBV12-3 or TRBV12-4 combines with J gene TRBJ2-7; D uncertain. The CDR3 DNA reads as TGTGCCAGCAGTTTAGTCTCTTCGGCGTACGAGCAGTACTTC. It encodes CASSLVSSAYEQYF.